What follows is one T cell receptor (beta chain) and its context. The data were taken from a study of T-cell reconstitution after alpha-beta-depleted transplantation in children. The CDR3 extends over 15 amino acids. CDR1 KGHSH and CDR2 LQKENI come from the germline V gene. V gave up 3 bases and J gave up 4 bases, with 13 bases separating them. As it was prepared, the TCRbeta library received unique molecular identifiers. TCRdb reprocessed the PCR reads via MiXCR and lists one record per CDR3 protein. This sample has around 250,000 distinct CDR3 sequences, with nearly 10% found just once. The sequence came from a human donor who donated a stem cell graft to a child with SCID. Source: PBMCs from the stem cell graft donor, taken from the stem cell graft. V usage is TRBV18 and J usage is TRBJ1-5; tentative D call: TRBD1 (5 bases). CDR3 sequence reads: CASSPGRVGNQPQHF. The DNA of the CDR3 is TGTGCCAGCTCACCGGGCAGGGTGGGGAATCAGCCCCAGCATTTT. Filled out from reference TRBV18 and TRBJ1-5, the complete variable domain reads NAGVMQNPRHLVRRRGQEARLRCSPMKGHSHVYWYRQLPEEGLKFMVYLQKENIIDESGMPKERFSAEFPKEGPSILRIQQVVRGDSAAYFCASSPGRVGNQPQHFGDGTRLSIL.